Below are 2 T cell receptor beta chains sequenced from a single sample in a study of identifying expanded T cells in peripheral blood. Sequencing was performed with immunoSEQ multiplex PCR; in TCRdb, only in-frame clones are kept and a portion is missing. The sample shows approximately 120,000 clones, 75% to 90% of them seen only once. The sequenced material came from blood. These receptor sequences come from a person aged 18 to 70 in good health.

The chain recombines TRBV11-2 with TRBJ1-1; D is undetermined. The germline V and J ends were trimmed by 1 base and 4 bases, with 7 bases remaining between them. CDR3 length: 13 amino acids. CDR1 is SGHAT and CDR2 is FQNNGV in the germline V gene. CDR3 region: CASSLGVSTEAFF. The CDR3 DNA reads TGTGCCAGCAGCTTAGGCGTCAGCACTGAAGCTTTCTTT.

V usage is TRBV15 and J usage is TRBJ1-2; TRBD1 aligns across 10 bases. The CDR3 loop spans 18 amino acids. V lost 3 bases and J lost 2; bases outside the gene matches: 12. Germline V lookup: CDR1 LNHNV, CDR2 YYDKDF (reference sequence). The CDR3 spells CATSSYGTGDRGNYGYTF. The CDR3 region has the DNA TGTGCCACCAGCAGCTATGGGACAGGGGATCGCGGAAACTATGGCTACACCTTC.